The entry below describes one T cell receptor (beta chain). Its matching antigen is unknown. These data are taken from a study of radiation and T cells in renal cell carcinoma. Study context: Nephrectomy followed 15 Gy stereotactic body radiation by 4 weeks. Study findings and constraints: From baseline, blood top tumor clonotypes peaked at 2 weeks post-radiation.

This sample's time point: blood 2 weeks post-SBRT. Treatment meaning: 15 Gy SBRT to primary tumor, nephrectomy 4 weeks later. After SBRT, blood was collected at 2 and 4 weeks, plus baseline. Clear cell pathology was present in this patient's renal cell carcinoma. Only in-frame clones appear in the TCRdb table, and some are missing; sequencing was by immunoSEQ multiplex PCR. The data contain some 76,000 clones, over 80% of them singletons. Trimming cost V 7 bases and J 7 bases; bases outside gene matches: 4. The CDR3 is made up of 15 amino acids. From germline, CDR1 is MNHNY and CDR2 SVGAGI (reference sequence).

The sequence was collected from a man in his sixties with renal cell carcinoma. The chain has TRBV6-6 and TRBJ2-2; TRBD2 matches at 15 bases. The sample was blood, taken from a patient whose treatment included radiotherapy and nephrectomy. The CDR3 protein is CASNGLAGGHGELFF. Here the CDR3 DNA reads TGTGCCAGCAACGGACTAGCGGGAGGGCACGGGGAGCTGTTTTTT.